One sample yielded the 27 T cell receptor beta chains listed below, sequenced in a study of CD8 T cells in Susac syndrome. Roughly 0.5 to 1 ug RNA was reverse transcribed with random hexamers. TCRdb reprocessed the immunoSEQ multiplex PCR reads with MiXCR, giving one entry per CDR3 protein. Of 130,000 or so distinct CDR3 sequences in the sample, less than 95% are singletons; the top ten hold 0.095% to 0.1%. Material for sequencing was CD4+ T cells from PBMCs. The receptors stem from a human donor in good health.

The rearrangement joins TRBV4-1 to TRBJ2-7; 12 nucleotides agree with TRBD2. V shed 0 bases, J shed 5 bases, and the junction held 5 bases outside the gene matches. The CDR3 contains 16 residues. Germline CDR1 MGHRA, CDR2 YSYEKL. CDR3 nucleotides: TGCGCCAGCAGCCAAGATGGGCCTAGCGGGAGGGACGAGCAGTACTTC. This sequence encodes CASSQDGPSGRDEQYF.

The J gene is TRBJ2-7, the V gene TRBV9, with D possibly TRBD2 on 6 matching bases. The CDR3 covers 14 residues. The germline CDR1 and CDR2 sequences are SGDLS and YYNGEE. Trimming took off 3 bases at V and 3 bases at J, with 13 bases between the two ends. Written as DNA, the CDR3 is TGTGCCAGCAGCGCCGGGACTTCCGGCTACGAGCAGTACTTC. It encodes CASSAGTSGYEQYF.

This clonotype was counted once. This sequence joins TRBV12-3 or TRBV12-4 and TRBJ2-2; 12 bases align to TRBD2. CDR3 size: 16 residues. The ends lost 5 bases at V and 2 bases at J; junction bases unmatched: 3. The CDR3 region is CASSNGLAGNTGELFF. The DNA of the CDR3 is TGTGCCAGCAGTAACGGACTAGCGGGAAACACCGGGGAGCTGTTTTTT.

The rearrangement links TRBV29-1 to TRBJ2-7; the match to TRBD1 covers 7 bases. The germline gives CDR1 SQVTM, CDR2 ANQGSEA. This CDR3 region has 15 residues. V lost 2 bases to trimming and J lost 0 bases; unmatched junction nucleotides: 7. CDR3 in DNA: TGCAGCGTTGAATCGGCGGCAGGGGGCTCCTACGAGCAGTACTTC. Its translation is CSVESAAGGSYEQYF.

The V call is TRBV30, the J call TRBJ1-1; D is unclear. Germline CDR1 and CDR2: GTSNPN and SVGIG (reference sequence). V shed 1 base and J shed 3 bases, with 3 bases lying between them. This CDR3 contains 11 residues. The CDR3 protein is CAWSGHTEAFF. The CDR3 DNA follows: TGTGCCTGGAGTGGGCACACTGAAGCTTTCTTT.

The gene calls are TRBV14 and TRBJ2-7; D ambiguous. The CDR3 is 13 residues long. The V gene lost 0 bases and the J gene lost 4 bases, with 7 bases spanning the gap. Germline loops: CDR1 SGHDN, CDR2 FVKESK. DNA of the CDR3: TGTGCCAGCAGCCAAGAGCTCACATACGAGCAGTACTTC. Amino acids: CASSQELTYEQYF.

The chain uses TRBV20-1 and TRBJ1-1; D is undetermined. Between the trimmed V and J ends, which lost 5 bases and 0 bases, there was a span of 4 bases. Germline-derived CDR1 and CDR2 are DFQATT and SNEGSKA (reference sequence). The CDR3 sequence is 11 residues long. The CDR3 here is CSAPLNTEAFF. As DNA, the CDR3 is TGCAGTGCTCCCCTGAACACTGAAGCTTTCTTT.

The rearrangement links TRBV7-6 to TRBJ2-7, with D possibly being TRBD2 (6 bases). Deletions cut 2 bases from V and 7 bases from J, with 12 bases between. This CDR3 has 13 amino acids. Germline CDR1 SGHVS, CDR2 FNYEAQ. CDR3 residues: CASSLSREREQYF. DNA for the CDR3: TGTGCCAGCAGCTTAAGTCGGGAGAGGGAGCAGTACTTC.

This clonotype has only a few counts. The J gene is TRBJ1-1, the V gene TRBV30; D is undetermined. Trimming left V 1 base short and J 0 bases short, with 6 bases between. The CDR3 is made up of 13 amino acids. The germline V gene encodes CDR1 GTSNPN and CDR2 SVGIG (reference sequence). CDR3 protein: CAWSASMNTEAFF. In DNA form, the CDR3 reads TGTGCCTGGAGTGCCAGTATGAACACTGAAGCTTTCTTT.

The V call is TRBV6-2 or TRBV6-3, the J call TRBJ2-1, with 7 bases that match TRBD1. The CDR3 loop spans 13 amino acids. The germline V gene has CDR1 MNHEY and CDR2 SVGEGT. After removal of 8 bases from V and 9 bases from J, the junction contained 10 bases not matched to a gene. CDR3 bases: TGTGCCAGCGTACAGGGGTTTCAGAGTGAGCAGTTCTTC. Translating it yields CASVQGFQSEQFF.

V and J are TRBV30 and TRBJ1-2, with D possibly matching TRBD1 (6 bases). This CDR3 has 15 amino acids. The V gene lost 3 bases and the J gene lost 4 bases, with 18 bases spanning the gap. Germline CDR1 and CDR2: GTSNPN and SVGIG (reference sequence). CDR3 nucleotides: TGTGCCTGGAGGAAGACAGGCGTTTATTCCTATGGCTACACCTTC. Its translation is CAWRKTGVYSYGYTF.

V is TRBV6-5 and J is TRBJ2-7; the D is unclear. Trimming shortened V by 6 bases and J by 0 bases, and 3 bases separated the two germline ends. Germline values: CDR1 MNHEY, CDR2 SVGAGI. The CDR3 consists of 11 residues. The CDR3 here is CASRASYEQYF. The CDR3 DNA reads TGTGCCAGCAGAGCCTCCTACGAGCAGTACTTC.

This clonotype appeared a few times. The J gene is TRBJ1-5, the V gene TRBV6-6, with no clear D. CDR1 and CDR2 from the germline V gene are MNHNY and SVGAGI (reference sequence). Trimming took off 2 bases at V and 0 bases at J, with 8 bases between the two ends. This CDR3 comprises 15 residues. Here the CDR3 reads CASSYVGYSNQPQHF. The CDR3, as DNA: TGTGCCAGCAGTTACGTGGGTTATAGCAATCAGCCCCAGCATTTT.

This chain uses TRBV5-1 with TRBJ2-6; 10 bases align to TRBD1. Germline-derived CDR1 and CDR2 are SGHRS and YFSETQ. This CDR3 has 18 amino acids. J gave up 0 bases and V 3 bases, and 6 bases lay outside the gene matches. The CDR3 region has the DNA TGCGCCAGCAGCTCCTCCGGGACAGGGGCCTCTGGGGCCAACGTCCTGACTTTC. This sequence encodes CASSSSGTGASGANVLTF.

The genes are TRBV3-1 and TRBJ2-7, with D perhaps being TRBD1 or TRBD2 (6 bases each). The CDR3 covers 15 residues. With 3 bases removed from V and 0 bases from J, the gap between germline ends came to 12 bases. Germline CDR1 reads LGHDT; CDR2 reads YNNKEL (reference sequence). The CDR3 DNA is TGTGCCAGCAGCCACGGGGGCGAAAGCTCCTACGAGCAGTACTTC. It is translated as CASSHGGESSYEQYF.

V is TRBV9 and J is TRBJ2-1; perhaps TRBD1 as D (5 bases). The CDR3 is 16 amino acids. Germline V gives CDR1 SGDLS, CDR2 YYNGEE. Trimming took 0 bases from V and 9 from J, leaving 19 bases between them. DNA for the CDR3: TGTGCCAGCAGCGTAGGTTCGGCAGGGTTAAAAGGTGAGCAGTTCTTC. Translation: CASSVGSAGLKGEQFF.

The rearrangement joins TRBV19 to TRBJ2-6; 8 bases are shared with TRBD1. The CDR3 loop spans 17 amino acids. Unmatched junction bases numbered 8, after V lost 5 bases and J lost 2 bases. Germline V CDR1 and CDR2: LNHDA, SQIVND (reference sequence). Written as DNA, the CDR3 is TGTGCCAGTAGTCCCGGGACAGGTGGCCCTGGGGCCAACGTCCTGACTTTC. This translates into CASSPGTGGPGANVLTF.

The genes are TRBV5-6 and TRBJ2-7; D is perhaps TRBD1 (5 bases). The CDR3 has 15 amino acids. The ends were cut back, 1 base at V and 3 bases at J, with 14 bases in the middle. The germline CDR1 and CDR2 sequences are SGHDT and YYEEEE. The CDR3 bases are TGTGCCAGCAGCTTGAAGTATATGACAGACTACGAGCAGTACTTC. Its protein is CASSLKYMTDYEQYF.

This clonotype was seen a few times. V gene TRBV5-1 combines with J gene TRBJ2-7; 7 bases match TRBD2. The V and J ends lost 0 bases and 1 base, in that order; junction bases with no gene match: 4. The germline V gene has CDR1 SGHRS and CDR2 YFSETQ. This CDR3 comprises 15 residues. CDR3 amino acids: CASSLGLADSYEQYF. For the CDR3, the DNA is TGCGCCAGCAGCTTGGGCCTAGCGGATTCCTACGAGCAGTACTTC.

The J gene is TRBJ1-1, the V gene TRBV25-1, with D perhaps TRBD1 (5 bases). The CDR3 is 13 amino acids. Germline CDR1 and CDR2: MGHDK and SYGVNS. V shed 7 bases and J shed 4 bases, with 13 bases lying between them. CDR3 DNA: TGTGCCAGCACCAAATGGGGGGGCACTGAAGCTTTCTTT. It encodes CASTKWGGTEAFF.

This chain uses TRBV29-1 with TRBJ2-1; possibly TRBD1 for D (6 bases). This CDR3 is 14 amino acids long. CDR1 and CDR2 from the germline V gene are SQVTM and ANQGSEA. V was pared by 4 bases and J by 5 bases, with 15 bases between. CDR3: CSVGTASANNEQFF. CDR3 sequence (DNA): TGCAGCGTTGGGACAGCGAGTGCAAACAATGAGCAGTTCTTC.

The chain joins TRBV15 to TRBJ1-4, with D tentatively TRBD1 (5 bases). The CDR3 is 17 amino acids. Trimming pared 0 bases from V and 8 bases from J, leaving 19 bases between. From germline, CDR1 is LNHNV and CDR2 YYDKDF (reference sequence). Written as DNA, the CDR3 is TGTGCCACCAGCAGAGATGGGGGAATCGGGGCCGGAGAAAAACTGTTTTTT. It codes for CATSRDGGIGAGEKLFF.

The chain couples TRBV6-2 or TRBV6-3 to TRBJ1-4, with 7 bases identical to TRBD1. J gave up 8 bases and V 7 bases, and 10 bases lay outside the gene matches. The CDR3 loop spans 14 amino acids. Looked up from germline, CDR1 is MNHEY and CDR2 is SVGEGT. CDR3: CASTGTAGGEKLFF. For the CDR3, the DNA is TGTGCCAGCACCGGGACAGCCGGGGGCGAAAAACTGTTTTTT.

The CDR3 sequence is CASNVGWGTDNPDTQYF. CDR3 DNA: TGTGCCAGCAACGTTGGGTGGGGGACAGACAATCCAGATACGCAGTATTTT. This chain connects TRBV7-9 to TRBJ2-3, with 7 bases lining up with TRBD1. The V and J ends lost 7 bases and 4 bases, in that order; junction bases with no gene match: 17. The CDR3 runs to 17 residues. The germline CDR1 and CDR2 sequences are SEHNR and FQNEAQ (reference sequence).

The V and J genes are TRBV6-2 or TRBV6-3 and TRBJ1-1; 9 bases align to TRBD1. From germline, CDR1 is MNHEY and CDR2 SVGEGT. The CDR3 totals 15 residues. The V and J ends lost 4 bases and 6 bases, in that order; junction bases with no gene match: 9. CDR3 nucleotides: TGTGCCAGCAGTTCGTACAGGGGGCTTAGTCCTGAAGCTTTCTTT. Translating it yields CASSSYRGLSPEAFF.

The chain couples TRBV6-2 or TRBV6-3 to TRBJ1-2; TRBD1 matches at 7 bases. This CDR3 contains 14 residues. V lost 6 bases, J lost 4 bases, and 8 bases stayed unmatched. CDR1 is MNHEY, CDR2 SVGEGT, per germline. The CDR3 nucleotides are TGTGCCAGCAGCCGCACTGGACAGGCCTATGGCTACACCTTC. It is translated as CASSRTGQAYGYTF.

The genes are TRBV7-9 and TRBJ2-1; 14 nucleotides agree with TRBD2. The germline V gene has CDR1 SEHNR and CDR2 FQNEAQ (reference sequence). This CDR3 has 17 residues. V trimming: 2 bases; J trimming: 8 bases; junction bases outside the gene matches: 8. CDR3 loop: CASSLPTGLAGAYEQFF. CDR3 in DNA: TGTGCCAGCAGCTTACCCACGGGACTAGCGGGAGCCTATGAGCAGTTCTTC.